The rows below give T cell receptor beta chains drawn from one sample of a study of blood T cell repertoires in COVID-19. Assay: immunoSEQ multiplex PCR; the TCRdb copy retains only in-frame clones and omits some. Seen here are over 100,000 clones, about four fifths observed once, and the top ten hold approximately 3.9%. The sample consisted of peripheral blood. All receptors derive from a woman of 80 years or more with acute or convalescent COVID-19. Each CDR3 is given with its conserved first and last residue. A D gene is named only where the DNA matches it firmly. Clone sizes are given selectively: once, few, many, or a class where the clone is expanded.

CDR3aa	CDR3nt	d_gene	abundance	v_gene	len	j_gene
CASSSPWDRGNSPLHF	TGTGCCAGCAGTTCCCCGTGGGACAGGGGCAATTCACCCCTCCACTTT	TRBD1	.	TRBV6-6	16	TRBJ1-6
CASSFGDTQYF	TGTGCCAGCAGCTTCGGGGATACGCAGTATTTT	.	few	TRBV6-5	11	TRBJ2-3
CAWKRGTATNQPQHF	TGTGCCTGGAAGAGGGGGACGGCTACCAATCAGCCCCAGCATTTT	.	.	TRBV30	15	TRBJ1-5
CASITNMGGKSYEQYF	TGTGCCAGCATAACAAACATGGGGGGGAAGTCCTACGAGCAGTACTTC	TRBD2	.	TRBV28	16	TRBJ2-7
CASSPTTGVVGETQYF	TGTGCCAGCAGTCCAACGACAGGGGTCGTAGGGGAGACCCAGTACTTC	TRBD1	few	TRBV6-2/TRBV6-3	16	TRBJ2-5
CASSFAQGSTAFF	TGTGCCAGCAGTTTTGCACAGGGAAGCACAGCTTTCTTT	.	.	TRBV12-3/TRBV12-4	13	TRBJ1-1
CASRSRLANEQFF	TGTGCCAGCAGATCCCGACTAGCCAATGAGCAGTTCTTC	TRBD2	.	TRBV2	13	TRBJ2-1
CASSPGQGSYNEQFF	TGTGCCAGCAGCCCTGGACAGGGGTCCTACAATGAGCAGTTCTTC	TRBD1	.	TRBV6-2/TRBV6-3	15	TRBJ2-1
CAWNSGRPYNEQFF	TGTGCCTGGAATAGCGGGAGGCCCTACAATGAGCAGTTCTTC	TRBD2	few	TRBV30	14	TRBJ2-1
CASSLVTGAYEQYF	TGTGCCAGCAGCTTAGTGACAGGGGCCTACGAGCAGTACTTC	TRBD1	.	TRBV7-2	14	TRBJ2-7
CASSPTRQGRPFF	TGTGCCAGCAGCCCCACAAGACAGGGTCGGCCTTTCTTT	TRBD1	.	TRBV7-8	13	TRBJ1-1
CASSELAGKQYF	TGCGCCAGCAGTGAGCTAGCGGGGAAGCAGTACTTC	TRBD2	once	TRBV10-2	12	TRBJ2-7
CASSSNRVGSTEAFF	TGTGCCAGCAGTTCAAACAGGGTGGGAAGCACTGAAGCTTTCTTT	.	.	TRBV6-2/TRBV6-3	15	TRBJ1-1
CASSSGQGARGYTF	TGTGCCAGCAGCTCCGGACAGGGGGCGCGGGGCTACACCTTC	TRBD1	few	TRBV5-4	14	TRBJ1-2
CASSQDRDRLYEQYF	TGCGCCAGCAGCCAAGATCGGGACAGACTCTACGAGCAGTACTTC	TRBD1	.	TRBV4-3	15	TRBJ2-7
CASSFDSNNEQFF	TGTGCCAGCAGCTTCGACAGCAACAATGAGCAGTTCTTC	.	once	TRBV11-3	13	TRBJ2-1
CASSEFSRGREGYTF	TGTGCCAGCAGTGAATTTAGTAGGGGGCGAGAGGGCTACACCTTC	TRBD1	.	TRBV25-1	15	TRBJ1-2
CSVEDRRGPTDTQYF	TGCAGCGTTGAAGATCGACGCGGGCCCACAGATACGCAGTATTTT	.	.	TRBV29-1	15	TRBJ2-3
CASSQDRGPGTNEKLFF	TGTGCCAGCAGCCAAGACAGGGGGCCGGGGACTAATGAAAAACTGTTTTTT	TRBD1	.	TRBV4-2	17	TRBJ1-4
CASSPAPNYGYTF	TGTGCCAGCTCACCAGCGCCTAACTATGGCTACACCTTC	.	.	TRBV18	13	TRBJ1-2
CASSFNRADEQFF	TGTGCCAGTAGTTTCAACCGAGCTGATGAGCAGTTCTTC	.	.	TRBV19	13	TRBJ2-1
CASSLIWTGWSYEQYF	TGTGCCAGCAGCTTAATTTGGACAGGGTGGTCCTACGAGCAGTACTTC	TRBD1	few	TRBV7-3	16	TRBJ2-7